This TCR beta chain was sequenced for a study of PD-1 blockade in classical Hodgkin lymphoma (dated by TCRdb to 2018 to 2021). At the level of the whole study: The study used TCR beta sequencing and CyTOF to define a peripheral blood immune signature of response to PD-1 blockade in classical Hodgkin lymphoma. The research as a whole found: Baseline TCR diversity was reported to be lower in newly diagnosed patients than in healthy donors and to be lower still in relapsed/refractory patients. The study was limited to a single clinical trial cohort, and causes of repertoire differences, possibly disease activity or prior therapy, remained undefined.

With respect to this clone: Its antigen is currently not known. No much larger clonotype is one base removed from it; base qualities were not supplied.

From the cysteine up to the phenylalanine, the CDR3 has a length of 13 residues. Just CDR3 DNA is preserved here, 39 bases in frame from base 1. For CDR1 and CDR2, the germline V gene (reference sequence) lists LNHDA and SQIVND. Cut back by 6 bases and 4 bases, the V and J ends lie 12 bases apart. The time point label of this sample denotes: newly diagnosed, previously untreated cHL patient sample. As a comparison group for the relapsed/refractory trial patients, PBMCs from patients with newly diagnosed, previously untreated classical Hodgkin lymphoma were sequenced. After peripheral blood was drawn into 8 mL Vacutainer Cell Preparation Tubes, PBMCs were isolated by centrifugation and then cryopreserved. Genomic DNA was extracted with the Qiagen DNeasy kit from unsorted PBMCs and from negatively selected CD4+ and CD8+ fractions. TCR beta CDR3 regions were subjected to amplification by immunoSEQ multiplex PCR with primers that anneal to V and J segments. A synthetic immune receptor repertoire was used to minimize amplification bias, and remaining bias was computationally removed after sequencing. The source study handled its data this way. Repertoire diversity was quantified as the Shannon entropy index using custom Python scripts. Unsorted, CD4+ and CD8+ repertoires were analyzed separately, except for combined analyses in which CD4+ and CD8+ sequences were merged in silico. TCRdb stores this immuneACCESS table with in-frame sequences only. Part of the clones is absent; in the studies checked, under half of the shortfall reflects unresolved V genes, and no reason is known for the rest. That table furnishes V, J and clone size, whereas the DNA furnished D and trimming. The sample profile shows over 60,000 clones; nearly 95% of them were found once. Roughly 2.6% of the sample rests with the top ten.

The chain joins TRBV19 to TRBJ1-2, with the D gene call left open. The sequence derives from a human donor with classical Hodgkin lymphoma. Input material: peripheral blood mononuclear cells (PBMCs). The CDR3 amino acid sequence is: CASSSGRLYGYTF. Read as DNA, the sequence is TGTGCCAGTAGCTCCGGTCGTCTCTATGGCTACACCTTC.